The rows below give T cell receptor beta chains drawn from one sample of a study of blood T cell repertoires in COVID-19. The protocol was immunoSEQ multiplex PCR, while the TCRdb copy is restricted to in-frame clones and leaves out a portion. The table shows under 250,000 clones, with approximately 81% occurring only once. Sequences were obtained from peripheral blood. The receptors shown here come from a woman aged 55 to 70 who had recovered from COVID-19. Each CDR3 is given with its conserved first and last residue. D genes are given only for firm matches. Clone size, where shown, is once, few, many, or a class for clones that have expanded.

clone size,D gene,V gene,J gene,CDR3 DNA,CDR3 protein
few,TRBD1,TRBV5-4,TRBJ1-2,TGTGCCAGCAGCTTCGACAGGGTCTATGGCTACACCTTC,CASSFDRVYGYTF
once,-,TRBV12-3/TRBV12-4,TRBJ1-2,TGTGCCAGCAGTTTTTCAAACTATGGCTACACCTTC,CASSFSNYGYTF
-,-,TRBV18,TRBJ1-3,TGTGCCAGCTCACCAGGGCAGCAGGGTCATTCTGGAAACACCATATATTTT,CASSPGQQGHSGNTIYF
-,TRBD1,TRBV5-4,TRBJ2-7,TGTGCCAGCAGCACCGACAGGGGGTCTGCCTACGAGCAGTACTTC,CASSTDRGSAYEQYF
once,-,TRBV9,TRBJ2-7,TGTGCCAGCAGCGTAGCAGGAGGGGTCGAGTACGAGCAGTACTTC,CASSVAGGVEYEQYF
-,-,TRBV13,TRBJ2-7,TGTGCCAGCAGCTTGTCCGGGGTCTACGAGCAGTACTTC,CASSLSGVYEQYF
-,-,TRBV4-1,TRBJ2-7,TGCGCCAGCAGCCCCGCCGTTGCAGGGCTAACCTACGAGCAGTACTTC,CASSPAVAGLTYEQYF
once,-,TRBV4-3,TRBJ1-4,TGCGCCAGCAGCCAAGATAATCGGGGTGAAAAACTGTTTTTT,CASSQDNRGEKLFF
-,TRBD2,TRBV3-1/TRBV3-2,TRBJ2-3,TGTGCCAGCAGCCCCCACAAGCGGACTAGCGGTTTCACAGATACGCAGTATTTT,CASSPHKRTSGFTDTQYF
-,TRBD1,TRBV7-9,TRBJ1-5,TGTGCCAGCAGCTTAGCTACCCCGGGACAGGGGAATCAGCCCCAGCATTTT,CASSLATPGQGNQPQHF
-,TRBD1,TRBV6-5,TRBJ2-7,TGTGCCAGCAGCCTCAGGGACAGGGACGAGCAGTACTTC,CASSLRDRDEQYF
-,-,TRBV16,TRBJ1-6,TGTGCCAGCAGTCTCACACGGGGGGCCACCTATAATTCACCCCTCCACTTT,CASSLTRGATYNSPLHF
-,-,TRBV10-3,TRBJ2-1,TGTGCCATCGCCGATAGAGAGGGGGGGGCCCGTAATGAGCAGTTCTTC,CAIADREGGARNEQFF
-,TRBD1,TRBV7-9,TRBJ2-3,TGTGCCAGCAGCTTAACAGGGGGTGCAGATACGCAGTATTTT,CASSLTGGADTQYF
few,-,TRBV2,TRBJ2-1,TGTGCCAGCCGACACGCGGGACAGAGGCAGTTCTTC,CASRHAGQRQFF
-,TRBD1,TRBV23-1,TRBJ2-6,TGCGCCAACCGGGACAGGGGCTCTGGGGCCAACGTCCTGACTTTC,CANRDRGSGANVLTF
-,TRBD2,TRBV29-1,TRBJ2-1,TGCAGCGTCCCCCAAGCGGGGGCACCCTACAATGAGCAGTTCTTC,CSVPQAGAPYNEQFF
few,TRBD1,TRBV4-1,TRBJ1-6,TGCGCCAGCAGCCAAGATAGGGGGACAGATTATTCACCCCTCCACTTT,CASSQDRGTDYSPLHF
-,-,TRBV6-5,TRBJ1-5,TGTGCCAGCAGGCTGGAGGGAGATCAACGCCAGCCCCAGCATTTT,CASRLEGDQRQPQHF
-,-,TRBV6-1,TRBJ2-3,TGTGCCAGCAGTGAAGCGTTACAGGGCGGGACTACCACAGATACGCAGTATTTT,CASSEALQGGTTTDTQYF
-,TRBD1,TRBV5-1,TRBJ2-6,TGCGCCAGCAGCCTAAAGCGCCCGGGACAGGGCCCTGCAACCACCTCTGGGGCCAACGTCCTGACTTTC,CASSLKRPGQGPATTSGANVLTF